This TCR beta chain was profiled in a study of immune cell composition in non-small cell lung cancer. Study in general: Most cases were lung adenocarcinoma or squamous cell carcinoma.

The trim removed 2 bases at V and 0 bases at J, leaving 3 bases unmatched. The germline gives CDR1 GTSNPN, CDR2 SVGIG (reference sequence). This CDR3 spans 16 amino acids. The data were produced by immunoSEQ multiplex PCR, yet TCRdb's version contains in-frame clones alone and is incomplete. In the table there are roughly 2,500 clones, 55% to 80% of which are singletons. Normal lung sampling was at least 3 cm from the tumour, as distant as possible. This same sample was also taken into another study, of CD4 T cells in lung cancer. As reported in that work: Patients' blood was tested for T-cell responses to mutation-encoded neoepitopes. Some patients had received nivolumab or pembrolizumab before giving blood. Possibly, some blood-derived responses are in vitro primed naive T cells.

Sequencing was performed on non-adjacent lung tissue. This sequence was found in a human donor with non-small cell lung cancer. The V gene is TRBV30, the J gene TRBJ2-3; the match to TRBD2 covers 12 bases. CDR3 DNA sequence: TGTGCCTGGAGTCCAGGGACTAGCGGGAGCACAGATACGCAGTATTTT. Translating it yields CAWSPGTSGSTDTQYF.